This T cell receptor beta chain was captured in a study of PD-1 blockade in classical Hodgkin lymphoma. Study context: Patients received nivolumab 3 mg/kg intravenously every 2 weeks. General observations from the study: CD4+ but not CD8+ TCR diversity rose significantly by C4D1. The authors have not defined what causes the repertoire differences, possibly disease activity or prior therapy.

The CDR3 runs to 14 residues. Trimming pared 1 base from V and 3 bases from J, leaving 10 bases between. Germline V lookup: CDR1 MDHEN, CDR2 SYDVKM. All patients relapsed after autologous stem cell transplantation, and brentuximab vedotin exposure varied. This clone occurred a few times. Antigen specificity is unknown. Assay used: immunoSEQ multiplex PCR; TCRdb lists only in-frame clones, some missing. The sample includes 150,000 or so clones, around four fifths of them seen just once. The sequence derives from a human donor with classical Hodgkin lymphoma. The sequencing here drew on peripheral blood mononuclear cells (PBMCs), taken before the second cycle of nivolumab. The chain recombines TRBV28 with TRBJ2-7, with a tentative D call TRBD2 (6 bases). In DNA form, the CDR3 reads TGTGCCAGCAGTTTATCGTGGGGAGGCTACGAGCAGTACTTC. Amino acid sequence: CASSLSWGGYEQYF.